The clone carrying this TCR beta chain appeared once. The antigen remains unidentified. The protocol was immunoSEQ multiplex PCR, while the TCRdb copy is restricted to in-frame clones and leaves out a portion. The sample yields under 200,000 clones, approximately 95% seen once. The data are from a study of T cell responses to AZD1222 COVID-19 vaccine. Study findings and constraints: The reported proportion of spike-specific TCRs targeting unmutated variant regions was nearly half. Spike-specific TCR breadth and depth were elevated following two AZD1222 doses.

In germline, CDR1 is MGHRA, CDR2 YSYEKL. This CDR3 region has 17 residues. V was clipped by 0 bases and J by 1 base, with 15 bases between them. V and J are TRBV4-1 and TRBJ2-5; the D gene is possibly TRBD2 (5 bases). The sequencing used peripheral blood, collected on day 0 of AZD1222 vaccination. The sequence was collected from an adult in good health. CDR3 nucleotide sequence: TGCGCCAGCAGCCAAGACCCGAGCGACGCGGGCCAAGAGACCCAGTACTTC. Protein sequence: CASSQDPSDAGQETQYF.